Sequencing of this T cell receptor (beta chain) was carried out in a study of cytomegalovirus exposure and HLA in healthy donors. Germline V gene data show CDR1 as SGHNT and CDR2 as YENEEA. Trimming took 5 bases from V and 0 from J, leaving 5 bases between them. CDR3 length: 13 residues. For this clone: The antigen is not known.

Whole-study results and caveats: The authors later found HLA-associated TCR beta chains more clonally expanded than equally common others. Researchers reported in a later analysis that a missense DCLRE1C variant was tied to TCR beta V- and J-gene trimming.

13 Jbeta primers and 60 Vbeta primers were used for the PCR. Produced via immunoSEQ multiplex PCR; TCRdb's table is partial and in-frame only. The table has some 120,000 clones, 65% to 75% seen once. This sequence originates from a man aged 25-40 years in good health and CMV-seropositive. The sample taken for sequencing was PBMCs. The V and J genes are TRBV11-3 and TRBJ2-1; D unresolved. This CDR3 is CASSPSSYNEQFF. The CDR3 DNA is TGTGCCAGCAGCCCCAGCTCCTACAATGAGCAGTTCTTC.